Listed below are T cell receptor beta chains from one sample, sequenced in a study of blood T cell repertoires in COVID-19. Data came from immunoSEQ multiplex PCR; TCRdb stores just in-frame clones and leaves some out. The sample yields 95,000 to 100,000 clones, about 85% seen once. The sample comprised peripheral blood. The origin of the receptors is a woman of 80 years or more with acute or convalescent COVID-19. Both conserved end residues are trimmed from each CDR3.

v_call: TRBV23-1; j_call: TRBJ2-5; cdr3_aa: ASKLRETQY
v_call: TRBV18; j_call: TRBJ2-4; cdr3_aa: ASSPDRVQNIQY
v_call: TRBV5-4; j_call: TRBJ2-1; cdr3_aa: ASSLDAAGNEQF
v_call: TRBV7-9; j_call: TRBJ1-2; cdr3_aa: ASSPAGTRDYGYT
v_call: TRBV5-4; j_call: TRBJ1-1; cdr3_aa: ASSPGQGARYTEAF
v_call: TRBV5-1; j_call: TRBJ2-1; cdr3_aa: ASSLADPQGGDEQF
v_call: TRBV5-4; j_call: TRBJ2-7; cdr3_aa: ASSWGTERSYEQY
v_call: TRBV7-2; j_call: TRBJ2-3; cdr3_aa: ASSFARTDTQY
v_call: TRBV20-1; j_call: TRBJ2-5; cdr3_aa: SATPSVLEY
v_call: TRBV9; j_call: TRBJ1-6; cdr3_aa: ASSAGTGGSNSPLH
v_call: TRBV11-1; j_call: TRBJ2-5; cdr3_aa: ASSSSGQKQETQY
v_call: TRBV5-1; j_call: TRBJ1-2; cdr3_aa: ASNPTGNYGYT
v_call: TRBV5-6; j_call: TRBJ1-2; cdr3_aa: ASSFHRAYGYT
v_call: TRBV2; j_call: TRBJ1-5; cdr3_aa: ASSEDLGQPQH
v_call: TRBV11-2; j_call: TRBJ2-3; cdr3_aa: ASSRLRGGLDTQY
v_call: TRBV30; j_call: TRBJ2-3; cdr3_aa: AWSIGQGTDTQY
v_call: TRBV2; j_call: TRBJ2-6; cdr3_aa: ASTPGQSSGANVLT
v_call: TRBV6-5; j_call: TRBJ1-1; cdr3_aa: ASKRSGENTEAF
v_call: TRBV6-5; j_call: TRBJ2-1; cdr3_aa: ASIPGGAGDNEQF
v_call: TRBV19; j_call: TRBJ1-6; cdr3_aa: ASSIDGVLGQGRSPLH
v_call: TRBV2; j_call: TRBJ1-3; cdr3_aa: ASIFRDGSGNTIY
v_call: TRBV11-2; j_call: TRBJ1-1; cdr3_aa: ASSFRQVNTEAF
v_call: TRBV29-1; j_call: TRBJ1-2; cdr3_aa: SVGGQGDFYGYT
v_call: TRBV6-5; j_call: TRBJ1-5; cdr3_aa: ASSPGTALQPQH
v_call: TRBV29-1; j_call: TRBJ1-1; cdr3_aa: SVVSGTPQNTEAF
v_call: TRBV18; j_call: TRBJ1-5; cdr3_aa: ASSPGNNQPQH
v_call: TRBV5-4; j_call: TRBJ1-2; cdr3_aa: ASSGDRSNYGYT
v_call: TRBV28; j_call: TRBJ1-2; cdr3_aa: ASRAQKQGNYGYT
v_call: TRBV7-2; j_call: TRBJ2-1; cdr3_aa: ASSLQTGFPNNEQF
v_call: TRBV5-4; j_call: TRBJ2-4; cdr3_aa: ASSLKLAKNIQY
v_call: TRBV3-1/TRBV3-2; j_call: TRBJ2-1; cdr3_aa: ASSQVQRGGRSEQF
v_call: TRBV2; j_call: TRBJ1-2; cdr3_aa: ASSEDAGTVFYGYT
v_call: TRBV19; j_call: TRBJ1-5; cdr3_aa: ASSPWGLGSNQPQH
v_call: TRBV19; j_call: TRBJ2-4; cdr3_aa: ASSRGEGQGLLAKNIQY
v_call: TRBV5-6; j_call: TRBJ2-5; cdr3_aa: ASTNGGGQETQY
v_call: TRBV28; j_call: TRBJ2-1; cdr3_aa: ATTRDRGRNEQF
v_call: TRBV6-5; j_call: TRBJ1-4; cdr3_aa: ASSYGDRFNEKLF